This T cell receptor beta chain came from a study of cytomegalovirus exposure and HLA in healthy donors (dated by TCRdb to about 2017). Turning to the overall study: An earlier analysis of around 600 of the donors reported 250 to 300 Gb of sequence data and 120 million or so unique TCR beta sequences from about 200 million T cells. An early release covering around 630 HLA-typed donors comprised approximately 290 gigabases of sequencing data and approximately 80 million unique TCR sequences. Of the roughly 400 genotyped donors, 65% to 90% were placed in the genetic ancestry cluster associated with self-reported Caucasian donors. The study aimed to test whether cataloging public T cell receptors could reveal signatures of past pathogen exposure. Using immunosequencing, the study profiled T cell repertoires from approximately 700 subjects and related those repertoires to cytomegalovirus serostatus. A separate validation cohort of over 95 different subjects was used in addition to the approximately 610-subject first cohort. High-throughput TCR immunosequencing, statistical association of individual TCRs with disease status, and machine learning were combined to predict cytomegalovirus infection status. In a later analysis, previously published TCR beta repertoires from 600 to 850 donors were re-analyzed and high-resolution HLA genotyping was added so that TCR occurrence patterns could be studied. In the later analysis, no new phenotypic data were used to find candidate immune exposures; instead, reliance was placed on TCR beta sequences and their occurrence across donors. An earlier analysis of 587 of the donors used high-throughput TCR beta sequencing to judge whether each TCR beta V gene segment behaved as functional or pseudogenic. Alongside the repertoire data, information on donor age, sex, ethnicity and CMV serostatus was compiled. Genome-wide SNP genotypes for about 55% of the roughly 670 donors were used in a later genetic analysis, which treated that subset as a discovery cohort. Every discovery cohort repertoire had been produced on one sequencing platform. Class I and class II HLA loci were covered by the typing at four-digit resolution. The number of typed donors differed by locus: about 620-630 for A, B, C, DRB1 and DQB1; some 500 for DQA1; 606 for DPA1; and about 450 for DPB1. Roughly five DR-DQ haplotypes were handled as single units for association and clustering because linkage in the cohort was strong. Across some 400 genotyped donors of the cohort, an average of 235,054 unique TCR beta nucleotide sequences per donor were sequenced, and roughly a sixth of those sequences were non-productive. Broader findings and caveats from the paper: In an earlier analysis of 587 of the donors, most TCR beta V segments were observed in productive rearrangements about 87% or about 30% of the time, broadly matching IMGT annotations. A further reported finding was that TCR beta sequences accurately predicted the HLA-A and HLA-B alleles for most subjects in the first cohort. HLA typing was unavailable for some donors at each locus, so association tests used only the typed subset. At a false discovery rate of 0.05, a later analysis linked about 17,000 TCR beta sequences to specific HLA alleles. In a later analysis, most CMV-associated TCR beta chains were found to appear HLA-restricted, with HLA associations seemingly driven largely by CMV exposure. The 87-base-pair reads could not distinguish some IMGT-functional V segments, including TRBV6-2 and TRBV6-3, so those segments were excluded. Only TCR beta chains were sequenced in this cohort, and the absence of alpha or paired-chain data limited detectable features. In vitro tests confirmed that a few of the cytomegalovirus-associated TCR beta chains recognize cytomegalovirus antigens. A cluster of highly shared sequence variants was judged likely to be a technical artifact of the sequencing pipeline. The classifier was reported to diagnose cytomegalovirus status with high specificity and sensitivity in both the original cohort and the validation cohort. In a later genetic analysis, a missense DCLRE1C variant was associated with V-gene and J-gene trimming of TCR beta chains, and the association was replicated in an independent cohort. Strong co-occurrence of HLA alleles, especially DR and DQ, made assigning TCR associations to individual alleles difficult. The study listed 164 TCR beta chains as associated with cytomegalovirus. Correlated functional status among segregating V segments might reflect linkage disequilibrium, but an unknown experimental factor could not be ruled out. The only immune exposure information available for the cohort was CMV serostatus. Compared with equally common non-associated chains, HLA-associated TCR beta chains in a later analysis were more clonally expanded and had lower generation probabilities. The presence/absence analyses assumed that sequencing depth was roughly uniform across donors, and that assumption may not be true. A later analysis reported that several top co-occurrence clusters appeared linked to parvovirus B19, influenza, CMV and Epstein-Barr virus. In a later analysis, the rate of TCR association differed among HLA loci, with DRB1 alleles having the most associated TCRs and HLA-C alleles having the fewest. While some public TCRs were present in many individuals, most TCR sequences turned up only very rarely across donors. In a later genetic analysis, fewer N-insertions in productive TCRs were reported among donors in an Asian-associated ancestry cluster than the approximately 710-donor mean. According to the authors, the approach could potentially be generalized to other disease states and immunological phenotypes. Because counts were too low, seventeen rarely observed V segments, including chromosome 9 orphons, were excluded from the earlier analysis of 587 of the donors.

The cohort was made up of roughly 670 healthy bone marrow donors. At the time of sampling, all cohort members were nominally healthy, though unrecorded immune exposures were likely present. The donor tested CMV seronegative and was one of the 352 seronegative cohort members. Each donor provided a peripheral blood sample, and peripheral blood mononuclear cells were used for TCR beta sequencing. The Qiagen DNeasy Blood Extraction Kit was used to extract genomic DNA from the blood cell samples. As to this clone: The specificity of this receptor is unknown. No quality values exist for individual bases; no much larger clone is one base distant.

V and J are truncated by 0 bases and 3 bases respectively, leaving an intervening sequence of 11 bases. There are 15 amino acids in the CDR3, from cysteine to phenylalanine inclusive. Only the CDR3 region is kept as DNA, spanning 45 bases read in frame from base 1. CDR1 and CDR2, per the germline V gene (reference sequence), are PRHDT and FYEKMQ. The library was prepared using the immunoSEQ multiplex PCR assay. A mixture of 60 forward primers for TCR Vbeta segments and 13 reverse primers for TCR Jbeta segments was used in the multiplex PCR. A multiplex PCR assay on genomic DNA amplified the CDR3 region of rearranged TCR beta genes. Amplified TCR beta libraries were sequenced as 87-base-pair reads on the Illumina HiSeq System. In the original analysis: A later analysis tallied around 82 million unique TCR beta chains across the 610 or so repertoires, and some 10 million of those chains were shared by two or more donors. Raw reads were error-corrected and collapsed into unique sequences with a nearest-neighbor algorithm that merged closely related sequences to remove PCR and sequencing errors. V, D and J gene segments were assigned by aligning CDR3 sequences to IMGT reference sequences. For a sequence to be retained, a match of at least six nucleotides to both a V gene segment and a J gene segment was required. Rearrangements were called productive when the CDR3 lacked stop codons and stayed in frame with V and J; all others were non-productive. Following IMGT convention, CDR3 was defined as the stretch from the second conserved V-encoded cysteine to the conserved J-encoded phenylalanine. The earlier analysis of about 560 of the donors excluded any sequence lacking an unambiguous match to a single V gene segment. In an earlier analysis of approximately 500 of the donors, a V segment was called functional when productive rearrangements were above 56.7%, and segregating when the standard deviation between donors exceeded 5%. To diagnose cytomegalovirus status from the catalog of TCR beta chain sequences, a statistical classification framework was built. In a later analysis, TCR nucleotide sequences were compared against IMGT/GENE-DB human TR gene sequences so that V and J genes could be assigned. The TCRdist pipeline was used in a later analysis to assign CDR3 sequences and most-parsimonious VDJ recombination scenarios. In a later analysis, each TCR beta chain was defined by its CDR3 amino acid sequence together with its V-gene family, and reads lacking a unique V-gene family were excluded. As a way to deal with suspected cross-contamination and a sequencing artifact, a later analysis dropped 450 to 600 nucleotide sequences that were highly shared and had low generation probability. In a later analysis, a clonal expansion index was calculated for each public chain from normalized within-repertoire ranks of inferred template counts. In a later analysis, generation probabilities were computed using a VDJ recombination model fitted to out-of-frame rearrangements, and the results were checked against IGoR. A later analysis scored TCR-TCR, TCR-HLA and TCR-CMV co-occurrence with hypergeometric tests, applying a repertoire-size bias correction to TCR pairs. False discovery rates were estimated in a later analysis by permuting HLA or CMV assignments 20 times. In a later analysis, co-occurring TCRs were grouped using DBSCAN, and TCRdist sequence similarity was added for clustering within HLA-allele-positive subsets. Repertoires with fewer than 30,000 or more than 120,000 public chains, plus five repertoires with anomalous nucleotide sharing, were excluded from co-occurrence clustering. TCRdb mirrors the immuneACCESS table, restricted to in-frame sequences. Some clones are absent from its copies; in checked studies, under half trace to an unresolved V gene, and the reason for the others is unknown. That table furnishes V, J and clone size, whereas the DNA furnished D and trimming. This sample is represented by around 210,000 clones; 75% to 90% of them were singletons. The ten top clones hold about 2.5% of the sample.

Sequenced: PBMCs. The chain links TRBV13 with TRBJ1-2, with a tentative D gene TRBD1 over 6 matching bases. The TCR comes from a woman between 40 and 55 years old in good health and CMV-seronegative. The CDR3 protein sequence reads: CASSLGRGWDYGYTF. The sequenced DNA: TGTGCCAGCAGCTTAGGCAGGGGATGGGACTATGGCTACACCTTC.